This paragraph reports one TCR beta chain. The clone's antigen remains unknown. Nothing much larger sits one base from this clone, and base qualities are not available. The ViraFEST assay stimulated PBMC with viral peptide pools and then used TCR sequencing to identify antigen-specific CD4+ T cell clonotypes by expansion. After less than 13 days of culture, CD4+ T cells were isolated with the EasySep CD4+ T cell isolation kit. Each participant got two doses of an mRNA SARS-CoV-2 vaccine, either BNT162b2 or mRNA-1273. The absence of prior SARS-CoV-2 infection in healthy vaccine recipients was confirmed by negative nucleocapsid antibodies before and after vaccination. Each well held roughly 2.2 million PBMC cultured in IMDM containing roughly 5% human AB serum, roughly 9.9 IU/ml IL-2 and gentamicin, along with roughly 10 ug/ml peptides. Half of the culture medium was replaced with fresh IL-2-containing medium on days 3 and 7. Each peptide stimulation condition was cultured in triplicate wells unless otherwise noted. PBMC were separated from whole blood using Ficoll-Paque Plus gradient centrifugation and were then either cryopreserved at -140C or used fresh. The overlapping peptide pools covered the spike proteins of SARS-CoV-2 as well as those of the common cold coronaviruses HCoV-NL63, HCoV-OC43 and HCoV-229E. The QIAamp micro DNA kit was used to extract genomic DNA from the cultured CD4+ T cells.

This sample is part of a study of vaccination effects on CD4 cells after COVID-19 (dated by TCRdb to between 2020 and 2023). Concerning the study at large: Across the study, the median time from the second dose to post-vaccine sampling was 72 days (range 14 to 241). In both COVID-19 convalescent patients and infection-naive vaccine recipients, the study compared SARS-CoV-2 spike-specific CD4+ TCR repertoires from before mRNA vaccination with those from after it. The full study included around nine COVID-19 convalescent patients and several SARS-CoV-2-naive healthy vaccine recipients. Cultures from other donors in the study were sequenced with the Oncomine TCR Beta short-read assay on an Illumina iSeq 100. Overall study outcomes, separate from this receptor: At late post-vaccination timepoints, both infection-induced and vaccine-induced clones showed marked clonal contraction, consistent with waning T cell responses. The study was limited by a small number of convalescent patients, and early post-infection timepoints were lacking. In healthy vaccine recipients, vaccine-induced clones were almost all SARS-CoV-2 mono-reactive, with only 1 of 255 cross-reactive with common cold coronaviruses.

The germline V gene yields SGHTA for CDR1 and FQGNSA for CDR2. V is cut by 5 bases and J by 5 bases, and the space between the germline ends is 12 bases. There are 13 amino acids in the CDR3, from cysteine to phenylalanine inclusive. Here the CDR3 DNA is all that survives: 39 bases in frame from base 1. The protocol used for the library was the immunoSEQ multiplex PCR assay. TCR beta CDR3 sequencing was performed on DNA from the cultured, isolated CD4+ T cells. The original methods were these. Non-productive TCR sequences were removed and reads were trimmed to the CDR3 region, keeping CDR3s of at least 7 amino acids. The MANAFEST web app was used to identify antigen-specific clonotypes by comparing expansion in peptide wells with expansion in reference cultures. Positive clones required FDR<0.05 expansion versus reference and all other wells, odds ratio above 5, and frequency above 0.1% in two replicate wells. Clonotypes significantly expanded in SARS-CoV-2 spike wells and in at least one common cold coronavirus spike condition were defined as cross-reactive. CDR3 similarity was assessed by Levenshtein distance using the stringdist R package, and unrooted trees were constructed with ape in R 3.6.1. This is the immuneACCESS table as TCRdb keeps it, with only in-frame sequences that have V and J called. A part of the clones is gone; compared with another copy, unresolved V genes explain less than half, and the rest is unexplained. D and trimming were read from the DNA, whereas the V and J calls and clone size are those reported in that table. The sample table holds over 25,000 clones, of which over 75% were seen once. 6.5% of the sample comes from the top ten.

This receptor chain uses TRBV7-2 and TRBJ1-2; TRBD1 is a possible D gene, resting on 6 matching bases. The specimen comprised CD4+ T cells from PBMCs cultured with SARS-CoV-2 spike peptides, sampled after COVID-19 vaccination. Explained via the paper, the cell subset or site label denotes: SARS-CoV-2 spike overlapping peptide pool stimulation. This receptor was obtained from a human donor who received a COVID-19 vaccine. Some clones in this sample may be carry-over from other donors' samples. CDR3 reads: CASSAQGGYGYTF. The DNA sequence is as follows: TGTGCCAGCAGCGCACAGGGTGGGTATGGCTACACCTTC.